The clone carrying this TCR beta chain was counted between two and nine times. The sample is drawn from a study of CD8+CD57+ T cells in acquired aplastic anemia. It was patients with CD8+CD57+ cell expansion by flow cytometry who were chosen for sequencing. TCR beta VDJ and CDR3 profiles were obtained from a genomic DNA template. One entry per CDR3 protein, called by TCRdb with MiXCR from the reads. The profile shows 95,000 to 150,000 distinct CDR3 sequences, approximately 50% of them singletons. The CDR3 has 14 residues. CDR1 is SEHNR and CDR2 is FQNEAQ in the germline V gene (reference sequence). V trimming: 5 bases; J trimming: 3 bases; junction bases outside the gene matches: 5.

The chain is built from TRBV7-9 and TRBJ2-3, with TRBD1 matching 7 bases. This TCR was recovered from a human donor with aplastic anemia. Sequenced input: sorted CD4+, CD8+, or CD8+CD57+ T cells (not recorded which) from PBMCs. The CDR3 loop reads CASSDPGGTDTQYF. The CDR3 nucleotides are TGTGCCAGCAGCGATCCAGGGGGAACAGATACGCAGTATTTT. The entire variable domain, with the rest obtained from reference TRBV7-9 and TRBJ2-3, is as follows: DTGVSQNPRHKITKRGQNVTFRCDPISEHNRLYWYRQTLGQGPEFLTYFQNEAQLEKSRLLSDRFSAERPKGSFSTLEIQRTEQGDSAMYLCASSDPGGTDTQYFGPGTRLTVL.